This T cell receptor (beta chain) came from a study of blood T cell repertoires in COVID-19. Turning to the study itself: Samples came from the United States, Italy and Spain, spanning acute and convalescent COVID-19.

This CDR3 has 14 residues. In germline, CDR1 is MNHEY, CDR2 SVGAGI. V shed 7 bases and J shed 4 bases, with 14 bases lying between them. Sequencing was performed with immunoSEQ multiplex PCR; in TCRdb, only in-frame clones are kept and a portion is missing. The table includes about 110,000 clones, about 88% detected once. Sample: peripheral blood. The receptor's source is a human donor in a cohort sampled during active COVID-19. The genes are TRBV6-5 and TRBJ1-5; a weak D match, TRBD1 (5 bases). CDR3 coding DNA: TGTGCCAGCACAGGCGGGGCTGGGAATCAGCCCCAGCATTTT. Translation gives CASTGGAGNQPQHF.